Presented here are 28 T cell receptor beta chains from one specimen sequenced in a study of T cells expressing NK-cell markers. TCRdb reanalyzed the 5' RACE reads, giving one entry per CDR3 protein sequence and no DNA. The sample table sets out about 390,000 distinct CDR3 sequences. Sequencing input: blood T cells: a sorted CD56 or NKG2C T cell subset, CD4+ or CD8+ T cells, or bulk PBMC T cells (not recorded which). Receptors were obtained from a woman aged 45-60 years in good health.

The chain employs TRBV10-3 and TRBJ1-2; TCRdb's D gene call, TRBD1, goes unchecked for lack of DNA. The CDR3 is 11 amino acids. Germline V lookup: CDR1 ENHRY, CDR2 SYGVKD. The CDR3: CAATGLYGYTF.

The V and J genes are TRBV7-9 and TRBJ2-7; TCRdb lists TRBD1, though no DNA is available to test this call. The CDR3 covers 16 residues. Germline-derived CDR1 and CDR2 are SEHNR and FQNEAQ (reference sequence). CDR3 sequence: CASSHPRDRGSYEQYF.

The J gene is TRBJ2-5, the V gene TRBV29-1; TCRdb outputs TRBD1, but without DNA this stays unchecked. In germline, CDR1 is SQVTM, CDR2 ANQGSEA. The CDR3 is 14 amino acids. The CDR3 sequence: CSVDLDSSQETQYF.

The rearrangement uses TRBV7-8 and TRBJ2-5. Germline V gene sequence: CDR1 SGHVS, CDR2 FQNEAQ. CDR3 length: 14 amino acids. The CDR3 loop reads CASSYQTNQETQYF.

The chain combines TRBV12-3 or TRBV12-4 with TRBJ2-3. This CDR3 is 14 amino acids long. The CDR3 loop reads CARGLGLATDTQYF.

The V and J genes are TRBV12-3 or TRBV12-4 and TRBJ2-5; no DNA is available, so the TRBD1 call from TCRdb remains unchecked. This CDR3 region has 15 residues. The CDR3 protein is CASSPPGQAKETQYF.

The rearrangement links TRBV5-1 to TRBJ1-2. Germline CDR1 and CDR2: SGHRS and YFSETQ. The CDR3 is made up of 14 amino acids. The chain's CDR3 is CASSSDLTLYGYTF. Complete variable domain (other parts from reference TRBV5-1 and TRBJ1-2): KAGVTQTPRYLIKTRGQQVTLSCSPISGHRSVSWYQQTPGQGLQFLFEYFSETQRNKGNFPGRFSGRQFSNSRSEMNVSTLELGDSALYLCASSSDLTLYGYTFGSGTRLTVV.

The V and J genes are TRBV5-1 and TRBJ2-5; the D call of TRBD2 rests on TCRdb alone, since no DNA is present to check it. Looked up from germline, CDR1 is SGHRS and CDR2 is YFSETQ. The length of the CDR3 is 15 residues. The CDR3 spells CASSTLRSPRETQYF.

The rearrangement uses TRBV20-1 and TRBJ2-1; absent DNA, TCRdb's TRBD2 call cannot be checked. Germline CDR1 DFQATT, CDR2 SNEGSKA (reference sequence). The CDR3 has 16 amino acids. The CDR3 is CSARDSRTSFYNEQFF.

This chain connects TRBV5-1 to TRBJ1-3; the D call from TCRdb, TRBD1, cannot be confirmed without DNA. Germline CDR1 reads SGHRS; CDR2 reads YFSETQ. The CDR3 runs to 14 residues. The CDR3 sequence: CASSTGTSGNTIYF.

J is TRBJ2-7 and V is TRBV12-3 or TRBV12-4; the TCRdb D gene call, TRBD1, has no DNA to confirm it. The CDR3 covers 15 residues. The CDR3: CASSTSQRGRYEQYF.

The chain is built from TRBV29-1 and TRBJ2-7; TCRdb indicates TRBD1, and absent DNA this call remains unverified. The CDR3 has 14 residues. Germline V lookup: CDR1 SQVTM, CDR2 ANQGSEA. CDR3 in amino acids: CAVGEGGIGYEQYF.

The CDR3 sequence: CASSFEESNEQFF. This chain links TRBV12-3 or TRBV12-4 with TRBJ2-1. The CDR3 is made up of 13 amino acids.

The chain couples TRBV11-3 to TRBJ2-6; absent DNA, TCRdb's TRBD1 call cannot be checked. The CDR3 extends over 18 amino acids. From germline, CDR1 is SGHNT and CDR2 YENEEA. CDR3 loop: CASSQRGGNPSGANVLTF.

The CDR3 is CASSELSSVNNIQYF. The genes are TRBV6-1 and TRBJ2-4; TCRdb indicates TRBD2, and absent DNA this call remains unverified. The V gene's germline CDR1 is MNHNS and CDR2 SASEGT. The CDR3 sequence is 15 residues long.

V is TRBV5-1 and J is TRBJ2-1; the TRBD2 assignment by TCRdb is unverifiable without DNA. Germline V lookup: CDR1 SGHRS, CDR2 YFSETQ. This CDR3 spans 17 amino acids. This CDR3 reads CASRTGLAASSYNEQFF.

The rearrangement uses TRBV29-1 and TRBJ1-6; TCRdb's D call of TRBD1 is untestable without DNA. This CDR3 is 13 amino acids long. CDR1 is SQVTM and CDR2 is ANQGSEA in the germline V gene. The CDR3 sequence is CSVEDRGGRALHF.

The chain is built from TRBV5-1 and TRBJ2-3; as DNA is missing, the TRBD1 call by TCRdb cannot be tested. Germline lookup yields CDR1 SGHRS and CDR2 YFSETQ. CDR3 length: 14 residues. The CDR3 here is CASSPDRSQGTQYF.

This chain joins TRBV30 and TRBJ2-7; TCRdb outputs TRBD2, but without DNA this stays unchecked. CDR3 size: 14 residues. Looked up from germline, CDR1 is GTSNPN and CDR2 is SVGIG (reference sequence). CDR3 sequence reads: CAWGTLAGVSEQYF.

The chain joins TRBV5-1 to TRBJ2-2; as DNA is missing, the TRBD2 call by TCRdb cannot be tested. Germline loops: CDR1 SGHRS, CDR2 YFSETQ. The length of the CDR3 is 17 residues. Here the CDR3 reads CASSFQSVGGSTGELFF.

The CDR3 loop is CSAGQGVGQETQYF. The gene calls are TRBV20-1 and TRBJ2-5; without DNA, the TCRdb call of TRBD1 cannot be checked. The CDR3 has 14 residues. Germline CDR1 reads DFQATT; CDR2 reads SNEGSKA (reference sequence).

The chain recombines TRBV7-2 with TRBJ2-5. Germline V CDR1 and CDR2: SGHTA, FQGNSA. CDR3 length: 15 amino acids. CDR3 in amino acids: CASSFRTVLQETQYF. Full variable domain (remainder filled in from reference TRBV7-2 and TRBJ2-5): GAGVSQSPSNKVTEKGKDVELRCDPISGHTALYWYRQSLGQGLEFLIYFQGNSAPDKSGLPSDRFSAERTGGSVSTLTIQRTQQEDSAVYLCASSFRTVLQETQYFGPGTRLLVL.

The chain has TRBV7-7 and TRBJ2-1. The germline CDR1 and CDR2 sequences are SSHAT and FNYEAQ (reference sequence). CDR3 length: 15 residues. The CDR3 reads CASSLYLGTYNEQFF.

The CDR3 reads CASSSLGADTQYF. The chain uses TRBV5-1 and TRBJ2-3; TCRdb designates TRBD1, a call that cannot be tested without DNA. The CDR3 consists of 13 residues. The germline CDR1 and CDR2 sequences are SGHRS and YFSETQ.

The chain carries TRBV20-1 and TRBJ1-1; TCRdb returns TRBD1, unconfirmable since there is no DNA. The CDR3 consists of 15 residues. Germline values: CDR1 DFQATT, CDR2 SNEGSKA (reference sequence). CDR3 residues: CSARDAGKQGIEAFF.

The V call is TRBV11-3, the J call TRBJ1-2. CDR1 is SGHNT and CDR2 is YENEEA in the germline V gene. The CDR3 extends over 13 amino acids. The CDR3: CASSLSEGYGYTF.

The V gene is TRBV11-3, the J gene TRBJ2-6; TCRdb's assignment of TRBD2 cannot be checked, as there is no DNA. CDR1 is SGHNT, CDR2 YENEEA, per germline. The CDR3 is 14 amino acids. The CDR3 reads CASSFATGANVLTF.

This rearrangement joins TRBV5-1 to TRBJ2-5; the D call of TRBD1 rests on TCRdb alone, since no DNA is present to check it. Germline V lookup: CDR1 SGHRS, CDR2 YFSETQ. The CDR3 has 15 amino acids. The CDR3 is CASSTIQGSRKTQYF.